What follows describes a single T cell receptor (beta chain). The entry originates in a study of T-cell reconstitution after alpha-beta-depleted transplantation in children. The TCRbeta library was prepared with unique molecular identifiers. TCRdb itself ran the PCR reads through MiXCR, one entry per CDR3 protein. The sample gives around 680,000 distinct CDR3 sequences, 16% of which show up once; around 0.96% is in the top ten. V shed 8 bases and J shed 2 bases, with 12 bases lying between them. The CDR3 loop spans 13 amino acids. Germline lookup yields CDR1 SQVTM and CDR2 ANQGSEA. The sequence was collected from a human donor who donated a stem cell graft to a child with acute myeloid leukemia. This material consisted of PBMCs from the stem cell graft donor, taken from the stem cell graft. This rearrangement joins TRBV29-1 to TRBJ2-2; possible D gene TRBD1, 5 bases. CDR3 protein: CSTRTKNTGELFF. CDR3 bases: TGCAGCACTCGGACAAAAAACACCGGGGAGCTGTTTTTT.